This T cell receptor (beta chain) emerged from a study of T cell changes during pregnancy in multiple sclerosis (dated by TCRdb to about 2019). Regarding the study in general: Changes in the T cell repertoire over the course of pregnancy were examined in this study in women with multiple sclerosis.

Library preparation employed the immunoSEQ multiplex PCR assay. In TCRdb, the immuneACCESS table is reduced to in-frame sequences with V and J assigned. These tables do not hold every clone; where another copy was compared, an unresolved V gene accounts for under half, and the others remain unexplained. A total of tens of thousands of clones appear in this sample, under 95% of them only once. The ten largest clones add up to 6% to 6.5% of the sample. From cysteine to phenylalanine, the CDR3 is 15 amino acids long. CDR3 DNA only is kept here, 45 bases in frame from base 1. Reading the germline V gene gives CDR1 MRHNA and CDR2 SNTAGT. Germline trimming: 3 bases from V, 2 bases from J; junction bases outside gene matches: 5. Of note for this clone: The clone's antigen remains unknown. No much larger clonotype is one base removed from it; base qualities were not supplied.

This receptor was identified in a female donor with multiple sclerosis, enrolled in a pregnancy study. In this chain, TRBV6-4 is recombined with TRBJ2-3, with 7 bases in between that match TRBD1. Sequenced here: CD8+ T cells from peripheral blood mononuclear cells, sampled before pregnancy. Here the CDR3 is given as CASSEGQSSTDTQYF. The base sequence is TGTGCCAGCAGTGAGGGACAGTCGTCCACAGATACGCAGTATTTT.